This T cell receptor (beta chain) emerged from a study of beta chain features in type 1 diabetes. Study-level information: In all, some 100 million sorted cells from all samples were analyzed.

The whole isolated RNA underwent reverse transcription, so sequencing captured expressed TCRB transcripts. TCRdb keeps only in-frame clones here, not all; method: immunoSEQ multiplex PCR. The sample has over 150,000 clones; about a tenth are singletons. General study points: Among type 1 diabetes patients, VDJ junctions had fewer insertions and more deletions. Shorter TCRB CDR3s, moderately but significantly so, marked every one of the four CD4+ subsets in Type 1 diabetes patients. In cDNA sequencing, cells with high TCR expression could be over-represented.

In regard to this clone: The antigen is not known.

This CDR3 has 11 amino acids. Between the trimmed V and J ends, which lost 7 bases and 5 bases, there was a span of 7 bases. CDR1 is SNHLY, CDR2 FYNNEI, per germline. The source material was central memory CD4+ T cells from blood. The rearrangement links TRBV2 to TRBJ2-3; D is perhaps TRBD1 (5 bases). This sequence was found in a man aged 25-45 years with type 1 diabetes. The CDR3 region is CASKGLDTQYF. In DNA form, the CDR3 reads TGTGCCAGCAAGGGGTTAGATACGCAGTATTTT.